The 25 T cell receptor beta chains presented below share a single source sample, sequenced in a study of blood T cell repertoires in COVID-19. The repertoire was sequenced with immunoSEQ multiplex PCR; TCRdb's copy has only in-frame clones and lacks some. The sample records tens of thousands of clones, 65% to 85% being singletons. The sequenced sample was peripheral blood. The receptors stem from a woman older than 75 with acute or convalescent COVID-19.

This chain uses TRBV5-1 with TRBJ2-3, with TRBD1 identical over 8 bases. The CDR3 runs to 17 residues. Germline loops: CDR1 SGHRS, CDR2 YFSETQ. J was trimmed by 2 bases and V by 2 bases; bases with no gene match: 10. CDR3 sequence (DNA): TGCGCCAGCAGCTTTTCGGGCAGGGGGCTTAACACAGATACGCAGTATTTT. Encoded protein: CASSFSGRGLNTDTQYF.

The chain has TRBV5-3 and TRBJ2-7; perhaps TRBD2 as D (6 bases). TRBV5-3 falls under the ORF class, with uncertain function. The CDR3 is 14 residues long. Trimming removed 4 bases from V and 1 base from J, with 12 bases in between. Written as DNA, the CDR3 is TGTGCCAGAAGCCGGAGCGGGCCATCCTACGAGCAGTACTTC. As protein: CARSRSGPSYEQYF.

This clone was seen a handful of times. The rearrangement joins TRBV3-1 (or the pseudogene TRBV3-2) to TRBJ1-5; 7 bases are a match to TRBD1. The CDR3 runs to 15 residues. CDR1 and CDR2 (germline): LGHDT, YNNKEL (reference sequence). Trimming removed 2 bases from V and 7 bases from J; junction bases left unmatched: 8. The CDR3 protein is CASSQYRGSGQPQHF. The CDR3 bases are TGTGCCAGCAGCCAATACAGGGGTTCGGGGCAGCCCCAGCATTTT.

The CDR3 spells CAWNAGRAPDTQYF. For the CDR3, the DNA is TGTGCCTGGAATGCCGGGAGGGCACCAGATACGCAGTATTTT. This chain joins TRBV30 and TRBJ2-3; 8 bases match TRBD2. CDR3 length: 14 amino acids. The trim removed 4 bases at V and 4 bases at J, leaving 7 bases unmatched. The germline V gene encodes CDR1 GTSNPN and CDR2 SVGIG (reference sequence).

Remarks on this clone: This sample includes further DNA sequences coding for the same CDR3. V usage is TRBV7-9 and J usage is TRBJ2-3; the D gene is possibly TRBD1 (6 bases). From germline, CDR1 is SEHNR and CDR2 FQNEAQ (reference sequence). V lost 5 bases and J lost 0, with 12 bases in between. The CDR3 loop spans 15 amino acids. The DNA of the CDR3 is TGTGCCAGCAGCCCAACAGGGTCTAGCACAGATACGCAGTATTTT. This sequence encodes CASSPTGSSTDTQYF.

The chain couples TRBV5-5 to TRBJ2-7; possible D gene TRBD1, 5 bases. Per the germline V gene, CDR1 is SGHKS and CDR2 is YYEKEE (reference sequence). V lost 4 bases and J lost 8, with 19 bases in between. The CDR3 runs to 14 residues. The CDR3, as DNA: TGTGCCAGCAGCACTCTCGACAGCTTTTCCAAGCAGTACTTC. Translation gives CASSTLDSFSKQYF.

The J gene is TRBJ2-7, the V gene TRBV28, with D possibly being TRBD2 (6 bases). This CDR3 comprises 12 residues. The germline V and J ends were trimmed by 5 bases and 7 bases, with 12 bases remaining between them. CDR1 and CDR2 (germline): MDHEN, SYDVKM. The CDR3 nucleotides are TGTGCCAGCAGTGGAGGGCACGAGGAGCAGTACTTC. The encoded protein is CASSGGHEEQYF.

There are a few counts of this clone. The chain combines TRBV14 with TRBJ2-2; 12 nucleotides agree with TRBD2. This CDR3 spans 16 amino acids. Losses at the gene ends were 4 bases for V and 8 bases for J; bases not matched to a gene: 8. The germline V gene encodes CDR1 SGHDN and CDR2 FVKESK. CDR3 residues: CASSPSSGRGPGELFF. CDR3 DNA: TGTGCCAGCAGCCCATCTAGCGGGAGGGGCCCGGGGGAGCTGTTTTTT.

V and J are TRBV11-1 and TRBJ2-1; 13 bases line up with TRBD2. The V and J ends lost 5 bases and 3 bases, in that order; junction bases with no gene match: 4. Germline V gene sequence: CDR1 SGHAT, CDR2 FQDESV (reference sequence). The CDR3 consists of 16 residues. This CDR3 is CASSPRLAGGYNEQFF. The CDR3 coding sequence is TGTGCCAGCAGCCCACGACTAGCGGGAGGCTACAATGAGCAGTTCTTC. The variable domain in full, with the rest retrieved from reference TRBV11-1 and TRBJ2-1, is EAEVAQSPRYKITEKSQAVAFWCDPISGHATLYWYRQILGQGPELLVQFQDESVVDDSQLPKDRFSAERLKGVDSTLKIQPAELGDSAMYLCASSPRLAGGYNEQFFGPGTRLTVL.

This clone was detected once. CDR3 protein: CASRSQLNTEAFF. In DNA, the CDR3 is TGTGCCAGCCGATCCCAGTTGAACACTGAAGCTTTCTTT. The chain has TRBV27 and TRBJ1-1; D remains unclear. V lost 8 bases to trimming and J lost 0 bases, with 10 bases between them. The CDR3 totals 13 residues. The germline CDR1 and CDR2 sequences are MNHEY and SMNVEV (reference sequence).

The chain is built from TRBV30 and TRBJ1-1, with 8 nucleotides matching TRBD1. Trimming removed 2 bases from V and 5 bases from J; junction bases left unmatched: 7. Germline V gene data show CDR1 as GTSNPN and CDR2 as SVGIG (reference sequence). The CDR3 covers 14 residues. The DNA for the CDR3 is TGTGCCTGGAGTACGCAGGGGGCTGGAACTGAAGCTTTCTTT. It is translated as CAWSTQGAGTEAFF.

This clone was counted only a few times. The V and J genes are TRBV2 and TRBJ2-7; 7 nucleotides match TRBD1. The V gene end was trimmed by 5 bases and the J gene end by 3 bases; junction bases not matched to a gene: 7. From germline, CDR1 is SNHLY and CDR2 FYNNEI. This CDR3 contains 14 residues. DNA of the CDR3: TGTGCCAGCAGTACCGACCCAGGGGGCTACGAGCAGTACTTC. This translates into CASSTDPGGYEQYF.

This clone was seen a handful of times. V is TRBV4-2 and J is TRBJ1-1; TRBD1 matches 7 bases. Germline CDR1 and CDR2: LGHNA and YNFKEQ. CDR3 length: 15 residues. V gave up 1 base and J gave up 2 bases; unmatched junction bases: 4. As DNA, the CDR3 is TGTGCCAGCAGCCAAGGAGGGACAGATAACACTGAAGCTTTCTTT. Protein sequence: CASSQGGTDNTEAFF.

This chain links TRBV5-4 with TRBJ1-6; 7 nucleotides align to TRBD1. The CDR3 covers 14 residues. Germline V gene data show CDR1 as SGHNT and CDR2 as YYREEE (reference sequence). Trimming took 4 bases from V and 6 from J; bases not matched to a gene: 4. The CDR3 DNA is TGTGCCAGCAGCCAGGGACAGCCTAATTCACCCCTCCACTTT. Amino acid sequence: CASSQGQPNSPLHF.

The J gene is TRBJ2-3, the V gene TRBV18, with D perhaps TRBD2 (5 bases). Germline CDR1 KGHSH, CDR2 LQKENI. The CDR3 runs to 16 residues. The V end lost 1 base, the J end lost 0 bases, and 11 bases lay between the germline ends. The CDR3 region is CASSPREGISTDTQYF. The CDR3 bases are TGTGCCAGCTCACCACGTGAGGGCATAAGCACAGATACGCAGTATTTT.

The V and J genes are TRBV18 and TRBJ2-3; TRBD2 matches at 8 bases. Germline-derived CDR1 and CDR2 are KGHSH and LQKENI. The V gene end was trimmed by 4 bases and the J gene end by 5 bases; junction bases not matched to a gene: 14. The CDR3 runs 17 residues. The CDR3 DNA reads as TGTGCCAGCTCACGACTGACTAGCGCGACACACCGAGATACGCAGTATTTT. Translating gives CASSRLTSATHRDTQYF.

The rearrangement links TRBV4-2 to TRBJ1-2; D unclear. Trimming removed 0 bases at V and 5 bases at J, with 10 bases between. CDR3 length: 14 residues. Germline CDR1 and CDR2: LGHNA and YNFKEQ. This CDR3 is CASSQDRAGYGYTF. CDR3 coding DNA: TGTGCCAGCAGCCAAGATAGGGCGGGATATGGCTACACCTTC.

The rearrangement uses TRBV7-2 and TRBJ1-1, with D tentatively TRBD1 (5 bases). The CDR3 consists of 14 residues. Germline V gives CDR1 SGHTA, CDR2 FQGNSA. V was cut by 4 bases and J by 4 bases, with 13 bases left in between. This CDR3 reads CASSSDTLSTEAFF. In DNA, the CDR3 is TGTGCCAGCAGCTCGGACACTTTGTCCACTGAAGCTTTCTTT. Using reference TRBV7-2 and TRBJ1-1 for the parts outside the CDR3, the full variable domain is GAGVSQSPSNKVTEKGKDVELRCDPISGHTALYWYRQSLGQGLEFLIYFQGNSAPDKSGLPSDRFSAERTGGSVSTLTIQRTQQEDSAVYLCASSSDTLSTEAFFGQGTRLTVV.

The V gene is TRBV18, the J gene TRBJ2-1; 7 bases fit TRBD1. The germline V gene encodes CDR1 KGHSH and CDR2 LQKENI. The CDR3 consists of 13 residues. V was clipped by 3 bases and J by 7 bases; unmatched bases: 3. CDR3 sequence reads: CASSPGQRNEQFF. The DNA for the CDR3 is TGTGCCAGCTCACCGGGACAGAGAAATGAGCAGTTCTTC.

CDR3 coding DNA: TGTGCCAGCAGCTACCGACTTAGAGGACAGATGAACACTGAAGCTTTCTTT. Translated, it gives CASSYRLRGQMNTEAFF. The chain recombines TRBV5-4 with TRBJ1-1; a weak D match, TRBD1 (6 bases). Germline V lookup: CDR1 SGHNT, CDR2 YYREEE (reference sequence). The CDR3 runs 17 residues. V was trimmed by 3 bases and J by 0 bases, leaving 18 bases between them.

The chain carries TRBV6-6 and TRBJ2-7, with D perhaps TRBD2 (6 bases). The CDR3 extends over 15 amino acids. V shed 2 bases and J shed 2 bases, with 13 bases lying between them. Germline V gene lookup returns CDR1 MNHNY and CDR2 SVGAGI (reference sequence). Here the CDR3 reads CASSYPGLLAYEQYF. Written as DNA, the CDR3 is TGTGCCAGCAGTTACCCGGGACTGCTTGCCTACGAGCAGTACTTC.

This clone has only a few counts. The gene calls are TRBV18 and TRBJ1-1; TRBD1 aligns across 7 bases. The CDR3 has 14 residues. V lost 2 bases, J lost 6 bases, and 6 bases stayed unmatched. The germline V gene encodes CDR1 KGHSH and CDR2 LQKENI. CDR3 sequence reads: CASSPEGAFAEAFF. The DNA for the CDR3 is TGTGCCAGCTCACCAGAGGGGGCCTTCGCTGAAGCTTTCTTT. Based on the CDR3 plus reference TRBV18 and TRBJ1-1, the full variable domain is NAGVMQNPRHLVRRRGQEARLRCSPMKGHSHVYWYRQLPEEGLKFMVYLQKENIIDESGMPKERFSAEFPKEGPSILRIQQVVRGDSAAYFCASSPEGAFAEAFFGQGTRLTVV.

The chain has TRBV5-8 and TRBJ2-5; 13 nucleotides agree with TRBD2. V dropped 4 bases and J dropped 3; count of bases not matched to a gene: 18. CDR1 and CDR2 from the germline V gene are SGHTS and YDEGEE. CDR3 length: 20 residues. Written as DNA, the CDR3 is TGTGCCAGCAGCCCGGAAGGACTAGCGGGAGCAGCAATTCGTAAAGAGACCCAGTACTTC. It encodes CASSPEGLAGAAIRKETQYF.

This rearrangement joins TRBV3-1 (or the pseudogene TRBV3-2) to TRBJ2-7; possible D gene TRBD2, 6 bases. The V end lost 1 base, the J end lost 3 bases, and 13 bases lay between the germline ends. In germline, CDR1 is LGHDT, CDR2 YNNKEL (reference sequence). This CDR3 contains 15 residues. Here the CDR3 DNA reads TGTGCCAGCAGCCAAGGGTTAGGAGGGCTCTACGAGCAGTACTTC. Translating gives CASSQGLGGLYEQYF.

V usage is TRBV9 and J usage is TRBJ2-6; D possibly corresponds to TRBD2 (5 bases). Germline-derived CDR1 and CDR2 are SGDLS and YYNGEE. The V end was cut by 3 bases, the J end by 2 bases, with 15 bases between. The CDR3 is made up of 17 amino acids. The CDR3 region is CASSEPLAYTGANVLTF. CDR3 DNA: TGTGCCAGCAGCGAACCGCTAGCCTATACTGGGGCCAACGTCCTGACTTTC.